This TCR beta chain was sequenced for a study of identical twins. Study results and caveats: There was more out-of-frame TCR alpha sharing in monozygotic twins than models estimated.

With 5 bases clipped from V and 6 bases from J, the junction kept 11 bases outside the gene matches. Germline values: CDR1 SGHTA, CDR2 FQGNSA. CDR3 length: 16 residues. Remarks on this clonotype: Its antigen is still unknown.

TCRdb redid the calling of the 5' RACE reads with MiXCR, one entry per CDR3 protein. The table has 700,000 to 950,000 distinct CDR3 sequences, roughly an eighth seen once. Separately, the same data were catalogued under a study of yellow fever vaccine responses in identical twins.

The V and J genes are TRBV7-2 and TRBJ1-5; TRBD1 agrees at 9 bases. The clonotype originates from a woman in her late teens or twenties in good health. The material sequenced was PBMCs. CDR3 region: CASSATGTGSFQPQHF. The DNA for the CDR3 is TGTGCCAGCAGCGCCACCGGGACAGGGTCGTTTCAGCCCCAGCATTTT.